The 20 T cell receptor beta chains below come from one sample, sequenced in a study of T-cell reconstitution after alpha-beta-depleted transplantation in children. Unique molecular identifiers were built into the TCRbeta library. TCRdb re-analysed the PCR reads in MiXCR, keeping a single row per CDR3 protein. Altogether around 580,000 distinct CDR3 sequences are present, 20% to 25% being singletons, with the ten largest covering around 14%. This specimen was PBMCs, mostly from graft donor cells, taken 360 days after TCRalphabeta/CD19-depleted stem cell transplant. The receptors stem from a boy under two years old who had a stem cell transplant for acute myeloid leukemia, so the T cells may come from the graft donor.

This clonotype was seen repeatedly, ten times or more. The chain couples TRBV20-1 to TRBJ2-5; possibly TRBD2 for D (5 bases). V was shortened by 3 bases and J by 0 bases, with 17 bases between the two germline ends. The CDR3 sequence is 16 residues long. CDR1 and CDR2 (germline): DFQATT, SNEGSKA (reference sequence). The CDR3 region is CSASQSTPGNQETQYF. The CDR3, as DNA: TGCAGTGCTAGTCAATCCACTCCGGGGAACCAAGAGACCCAGTACTTC.

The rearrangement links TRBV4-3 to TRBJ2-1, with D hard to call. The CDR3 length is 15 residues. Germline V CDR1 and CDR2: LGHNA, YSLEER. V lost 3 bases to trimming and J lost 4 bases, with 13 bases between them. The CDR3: CASSQSWKTYNEQFF. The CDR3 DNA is TGCGCCAGCAGCCAGAGTTGGAAAACTTACAATGAGCAGTTCTTC.

The CDR3 DNA reads TGTGCCACCAGTGGGGGCCCCAACTCCGAGCAGTACTTC. Protein product: CATSGGPNSEQYF. The chain couples TRBV24-1 to TRBJ2-7; D possibly corresponds to TRBD1 (5 bases). The V gene lost 5 bases and the J gene lost 6 bases, with 13 bases spanning the gap. The CDR3 has 13 amino acids. Germline-derived CDR1 and CDR2 are KGHDR and SFDVKD.

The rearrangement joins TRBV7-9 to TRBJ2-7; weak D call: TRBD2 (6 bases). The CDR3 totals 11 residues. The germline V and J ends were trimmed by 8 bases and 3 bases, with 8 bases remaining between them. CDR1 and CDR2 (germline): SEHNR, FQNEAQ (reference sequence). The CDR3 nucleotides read TGTGCCAGCTTCGGGGGCTACGAGCAGTACTTC. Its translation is CASFGGYEQYF. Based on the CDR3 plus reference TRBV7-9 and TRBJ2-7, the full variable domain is DTGVSQNPRHKITKRGQNVTFRCDPISEHNRLYWYRQTLGQGPEFLTYFQNEAQLEKSRLLSDRFSAERPKGSFSTLEIQRTEQGDSAMYLCASFGGYEQYFGPGTRLTVT.

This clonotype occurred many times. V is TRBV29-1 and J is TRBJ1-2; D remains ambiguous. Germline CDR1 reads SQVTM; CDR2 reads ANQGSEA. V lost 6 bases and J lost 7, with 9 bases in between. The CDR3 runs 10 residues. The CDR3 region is CSVTEAGYTF. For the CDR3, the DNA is TGCAGCGTGACCGAGGCTGGCTACACCTTC.

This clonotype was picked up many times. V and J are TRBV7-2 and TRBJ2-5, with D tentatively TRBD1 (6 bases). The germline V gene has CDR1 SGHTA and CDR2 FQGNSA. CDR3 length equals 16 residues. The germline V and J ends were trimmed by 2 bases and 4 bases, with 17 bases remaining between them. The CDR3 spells CASSLFWGLEGETQYF. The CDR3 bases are TGTGCCAGCAGCTTATTTTGGGGGCTAGAGGGAGAGACCCAGTACTTC.

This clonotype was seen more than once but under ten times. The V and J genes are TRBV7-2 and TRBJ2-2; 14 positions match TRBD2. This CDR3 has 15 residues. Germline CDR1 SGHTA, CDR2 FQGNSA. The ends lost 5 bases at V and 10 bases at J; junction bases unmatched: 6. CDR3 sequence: CASSQTSGGAEELFF. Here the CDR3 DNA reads TGTGCCAGCAGCCAGACTAGCGGGGGGGCCGAGGAGCTGTTTTTT.

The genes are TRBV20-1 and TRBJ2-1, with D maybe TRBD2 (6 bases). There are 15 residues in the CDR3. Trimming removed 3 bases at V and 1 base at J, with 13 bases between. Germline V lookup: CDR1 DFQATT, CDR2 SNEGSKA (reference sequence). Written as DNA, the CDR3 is TGCAGTGCTAGGGCGGGACTTCGATCCTACAATGAGCAGTTCTTC. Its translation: CSARAGLRSYNEQFF.

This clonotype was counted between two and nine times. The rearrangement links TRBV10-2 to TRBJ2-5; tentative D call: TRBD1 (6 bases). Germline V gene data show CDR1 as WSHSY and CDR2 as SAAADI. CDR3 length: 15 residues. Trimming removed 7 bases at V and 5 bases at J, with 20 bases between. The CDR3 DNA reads TGCGCCAGCAAACAAATCTGGGGGCAGTCGGAGACCCAGTACTTC. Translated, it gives CASKQIWGQSETQYF.

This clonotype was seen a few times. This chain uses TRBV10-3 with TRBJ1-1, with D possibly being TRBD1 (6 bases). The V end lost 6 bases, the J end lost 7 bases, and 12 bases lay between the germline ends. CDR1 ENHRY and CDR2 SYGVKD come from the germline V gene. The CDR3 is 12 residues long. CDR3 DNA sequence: TGTGCCATCAGCACTCAGGGGTTTGAAGCTTTCTTT. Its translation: CAISTQGFEAFF.

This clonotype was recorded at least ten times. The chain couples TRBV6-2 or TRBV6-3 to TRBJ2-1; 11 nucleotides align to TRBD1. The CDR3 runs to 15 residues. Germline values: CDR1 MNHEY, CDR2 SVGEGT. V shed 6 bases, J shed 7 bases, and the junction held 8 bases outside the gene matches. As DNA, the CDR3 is TGTGCCAGCAGGACCCCGGGACAGGGGGTAAATGAGCAGTTCTTC. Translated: CASRTPGQGVNEQFF.

CDR3 region: CASSPLGAADTQYF. CDR3 nucleotides: TGTGCCAGCAGCCCCCTCGGCGCGGCAGATACGCAGTATTTT. The chain joins TRBV7-6 to TRBJ2-3; D gene ambiguous. V gave up 5 bases and J gave up 4 bases, with 13 bases separating them. Germline-derived CDR1 and CDR2 are SGHVS and FNYEAQ. The length of the CDR3 is 14 residues.

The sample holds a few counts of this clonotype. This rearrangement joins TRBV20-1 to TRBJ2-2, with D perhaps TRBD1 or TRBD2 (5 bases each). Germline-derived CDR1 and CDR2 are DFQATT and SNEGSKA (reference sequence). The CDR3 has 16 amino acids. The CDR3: CRPKTRAWGSDGELFF. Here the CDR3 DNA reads TGCAGACCTAAGACCCGGGCGTGGGGGTCGGACGGGGAGCTGTTTTTT.

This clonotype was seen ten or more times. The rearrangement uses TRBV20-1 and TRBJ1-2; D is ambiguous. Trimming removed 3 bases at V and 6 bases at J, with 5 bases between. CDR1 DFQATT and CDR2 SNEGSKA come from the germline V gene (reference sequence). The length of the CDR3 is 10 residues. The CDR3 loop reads CSASRDGYTF. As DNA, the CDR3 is TGCAGTGCTAGCAGAGATGGCTACACCTTC.

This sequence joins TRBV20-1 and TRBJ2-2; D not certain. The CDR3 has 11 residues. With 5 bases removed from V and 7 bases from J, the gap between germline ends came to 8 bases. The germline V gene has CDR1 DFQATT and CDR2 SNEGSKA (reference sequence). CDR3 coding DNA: TGCAGTGCTCCTATGAACGGGGAGCTGTTTTTT. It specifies CSAPMNGELFF.

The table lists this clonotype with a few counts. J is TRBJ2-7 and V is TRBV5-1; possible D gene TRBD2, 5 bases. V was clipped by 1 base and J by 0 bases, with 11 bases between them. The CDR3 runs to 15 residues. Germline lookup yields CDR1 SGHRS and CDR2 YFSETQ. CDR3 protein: CASSLLFGSSYEQYF. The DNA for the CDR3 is TGCGCCAGCAGCTTGTTGTTTGGGAGCTCCTACGAGCAGTACTTC.

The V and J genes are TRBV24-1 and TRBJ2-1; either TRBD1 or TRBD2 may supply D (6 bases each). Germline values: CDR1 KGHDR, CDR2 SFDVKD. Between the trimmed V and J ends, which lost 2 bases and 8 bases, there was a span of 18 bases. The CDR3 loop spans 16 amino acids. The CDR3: CATSDSLRGPVDEQFF. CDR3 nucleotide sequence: TGTGCCACCAGTGATTCTCTCCGGGGGCCGGTGGATGAGCAGTTCTTC.

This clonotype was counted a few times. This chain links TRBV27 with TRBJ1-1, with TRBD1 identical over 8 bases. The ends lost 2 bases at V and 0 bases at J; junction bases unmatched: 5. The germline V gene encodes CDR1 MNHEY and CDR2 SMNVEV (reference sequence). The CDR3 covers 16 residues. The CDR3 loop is CASSLDRGRMNTEAFF. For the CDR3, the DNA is TGTGCCAGCAGTTTAGACAGGGGAAGGATGAACACTGAAGCTTTCTTT.

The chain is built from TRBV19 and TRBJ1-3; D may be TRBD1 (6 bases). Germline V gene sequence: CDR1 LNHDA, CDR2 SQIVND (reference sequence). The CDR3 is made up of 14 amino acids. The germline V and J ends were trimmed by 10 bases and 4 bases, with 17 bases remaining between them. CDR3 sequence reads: CATARGISGNTIYF. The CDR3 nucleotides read TGTGCCACCGCCAGGGGAATCTCAGGAAACACCATATATTTT.

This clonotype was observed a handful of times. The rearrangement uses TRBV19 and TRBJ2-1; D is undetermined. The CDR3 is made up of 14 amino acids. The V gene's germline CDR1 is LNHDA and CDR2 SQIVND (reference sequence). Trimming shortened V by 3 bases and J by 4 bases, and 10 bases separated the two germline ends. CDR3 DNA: TGTGCCAGTAGTATCGAAGACGGTTACAATGAGCAGTTCTTC. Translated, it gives CASSIEDGYNEQFF.